This T cell receptor beta chain comes out of a study of blood T cells in healthy people across ages (dated by TCRdb to about 2015). Regarding the study in general: In model experiments, template switching captured about one uniquely barcoded TCR beta cDNA molecule for every two T cells. To avoid experimental bias, donors of different ages were spread randomly across the sequencing lanes. The study analyzed two additional independent replicas of 1 million unique cDNA reads from the same blood draw for two donors, one aged 18 to 30 and one aged 80 or older. Donors were grouped into four age groups: young (average 16 years), middle-aged (39), aged (around 60) and long-lived (approximately 75). Using deep sequencing normalized with unique cDNA molecular identifiers, the study measured how TCR beta repertoire diversity changes with age.

Preparation of the library involved 5' RACE. Sequencing instrument: Illumina HiSeq 2500. A second PCR of roughly 7 to 12 cycles was run with a J-beta primer mix and a sample-barcoded 5' primer. A template-switch 5' adaptor carrying 12 random nucleotides introduced a unique molecular identifier onto each TCR beta cDNA molecule. At least 3 million CDR3-containing paired-end reads were obtained from each sample. First-strand cDNA synthesis was performed from all RNA using the Mint cDNA synthesis kit, with priming by a TRBC-specific oligonucleotide. All cDNA was treated with uracil-DNA glycosylase and then went through a first 18-cycle PCR with the universal primers M1SS and BC2_uni_R. The authors' analysis ran thus. Normalization of each sample was performed by random selection of 1 million high-quality reads, each carrying a distinct molecular identifier. Reads with shared molecular identifiers were discarded instead of being binned into consensus sequences. CDR3 identification, clonotype clustering and error correction used MiTCR with a Q25 quality threshold and the strictest error-elimination algorithm. A nonparametric unseen species model with Euler transformation was used to estimate lower-bound total TCR beta diversity. TCRdb reprocessing: public reads trimmed at Q25 with fastp, clones called with MiXCR, in-frame beta chains kept. Merged by CDR3 protein, the rows form single entries marked with the most common genes and DNA. These V and J calls originate from TCRdb's pipeline instead of the authors' own analysis. For this sample there are approximately 1.5 million distinct CDR3 sequences; approximately 43% appear just once. The ten largest clones capture about 4% of the sample.

What the research found in general, with its limitations: Estimates of total diversity based on one million sequenced T cells were regarded as lower bounds and as underestimates. Observed TCR beta diversity correlated strongly with the percentage of naive T cells measured by flow cytometry. Donor CMV infection status was unknown, potentially confounding age-related changes in expanded clonotypes. The long-lived group showed more naive CD4+ T cells, fewer expanded clones and increased TCR diversity than the aged group, suggesting age selection. Observed TCR beta diversity per million T cells fell roughly linearly with age, and a significant reduction was already apparent by age around 40. Bulk unsorted PBMC profiling prevented conclusive comparison of naive and antigen-experienced compartments.

Donors were 35 to 40 systemically healthy Caucasian individuals from Russia aged roughly 6 to 100 years. Each donor gave 8.5 to 10 milliliters of peripheral blood, collected into EDTA-treated Vacutainer tubes. Ficoll-Paque density-gradient centrifugation was used to isolate PBMCs, with at least 6 million obtained per sample. Total RNA, at least 6 micrograms per sample, was extracted from PBMCs with Trizol reagent. For every donor, an aliquot of PBMCs went through flow cytometry to measure the percentages of naive CD45RAhigh/CD27high T cells. V is cut by 2 bases and J by 8 bases, and the space between the germline ends is 11 bases. The CDR3 sequence holds 13 residues, the cysteine and phenylalanine included. Only the CDR3 region is kept as DNA, spanning 39 bases read in frame from base 1. CDR1 KGHDR and CDR2 SFDVKD were looked up in the germline V gene. This clonotype turned up a few times. Its recognized antigen is unknown. No much larger clone exists at a distance of one base, and base qualities are not known.

The sequence was collected from a woman younger than 35 in good health. The sample comprised blood. The rearrangement combines TRBV24-1 with TRBJ1-2, with no D gene named confidently. The DNA sequence is as follows: TGTGCCACCAGTGATTCTACTGTGGGAGGCTACACCTTC. This gives the protein CATSDSTVGGYTF.